Listed here are 23 T cell receptor beta chains from one sample, sequenced in a study of Graves' ophthalmopathy and Graves' hyperthyroidism. The authors amplified TCR beta CDR3 regions from RNA transcripts. HTBI-primed RT-PCR formed the first round, and a multiplex PCR formed the second. TCRdb reanalysed the multiplex PCR reads using MiXCR and keeps one entry per CDR3 protein. Of about 740,000 distinct CDR3 sequences in the sample, roughly two fifths were seen once. Sample: peripheral blood. The receptors were sampled from an adult man with Graves' ophthalmopathy.

The chain recombines TRBV10-3 with TRBJ1-3; D perhaps matches TRBD1 (5 bases). Germline CDR1 reads ENHRY; CDR2 reads SYGVKD. V lost 5 bases to trimming and J lost 4 bases, with 6 bases between them. The CDR3 totals 12 residues. The CDR3 loop is CAISRDGNTIYF. The CDR3 nucleotides are TGTGCCATCAGTCGGGACGGAAACACCATATATTTT.

This clonotype was recorded a few times. V usage is TRBV20-1 and J usage is TRBJ2-7, with D unclear. The length of the CDR3 is 13 residues. From germline, CDR1 is DFQATT and CDR2 SNEGSKA (reference sequence). Trimming took off 3 bases at V and 0 bases at J, with 9 bases between the two ends. The CDR3 loop reads CSARSIVSYEQYF. The CDR3 DNA follows: TGCAGTGCTAGGAGCATAGTCTCCTACGAGCAGTACTTC.

The chain joins TRBV15 to TRBJ1-3, with TRBD1 as a possible D gene (5 bases). Germline lookup yields CDR1 LNHNV and CDR2 YYDKDF (reference sequence). The CDR3 length is 17 residues. The V end lost 1 base, the J end lost 0 bases, and 13 bases lay between the germline ends. In nucleotides, the CDR3 is TGTGCCACCAGCAGAGTTAGGGGTGAGATCTCTGGAAACACCATATATTTT. It specifies CATSRVRGEISGNTIYF.

The chain recombines TRBV6-5 with TRBJ2-7; 13 positions match TRBD2. J lost 4 bases, V lost 6 bases, and 6 bases had no gene match. Germline values: CDR1 MNHEY, CDR2 SVGAGI. CDR3 size: 15 residues. CDR3 amino acids: CASSRTSGSRYEQYF. As DNA, the CDR3 is TGTGCCAGCAGCAGGACTAGCGGGAGTCGGTACGAGCAGTACTTC.

The chain has TRBV7-2 and TRBJ2-3; 8 nucleotides match TRBD1. Germline CDR1 reads SGHTA; CDR2 reads FQGNSA. Germline trimming cut 2 bases from V and 6 bases from J; bases unmatched to any gene: 7. The CDR3 is 15 amino acids. This CDR3 is CASSLTGGSLDTQYF. In nucleotides, the CDR3 is TGTGCCAGCAGCTTAACAGGGGGGAGCTTGGATACGCAGTATTTT.

As regards this clonotype: No conserved phenylalanine or tryptophan is present at the end of the CDR3, so a read error is the likely explanation. Because the CDR3's place on the DNA is in doubt, the DNA is left out and the CDR3 is given as listed by TCRdb. The chain couples TRBV29-1 to TRBJ1-4; the D call in the table, TRBD1, was not verified against the DNA. The CDR3 extends over 9 residues, inclusive of both ends. Germline V gives CDR1 SQVTM, CDR2 ANQGSEA. The CDR3 loop reads CSVPDRANY.

Comment on this clonotype: A much more abundant neighbour one base away suggests this may be a read error. The chain combines TRBV20-1 with TRBJ1-1, with 8 bases identical to TRBD1. The CDR3 is 13 residues long. Germline CDR1 is DFQATT and CDR2 is SNEGSKA (reference sequence). This chain's CDR3 is CSARGQVHTEALF. In nucleotides, the CDR3 is TGCAGTGCTAGGGGACAGGTGCACACTGAAGCTCTCTTT.

This clonotype appeared a single time. The genes are TRBV2 and TRBJ1-2, with a tentative D call TRBD1 (6 bases). Trimming took off 7 bases at V and 8 bases at J, with 17 bases between the two ends. The CDR3 is 13 residues long. Germline V gene data show CDR1 as SNHLY and CDR2 as FYNNEI. As DNA, the CDR3 is TGTGCCAGCAAGCGTTCAGGGGTGGAAGGCTACACCTTC. Amino acid sequence: CASKRSGVEGYTF.

The gene calls are TRBV25-1 and TRBJ2-7, with D possibly TRBD1 on 5 matching bases. Trimming stripped 5 bases from V and 4 bases from J, with 15 bases between. Germline values: CDR1 MGHDK, CDR2 SYGVNS. CDR3 length equals 14 residues. CDR3 residues: CASSPMQGGYEQYF. The CDR3 DNA sequence: TGTGCCAGCAGTCCAATGCAGGGTGGTTACGAGCAGTACTTC.

Turning to this clonotype: A clone one base away is much larger, so this may be a read error. The rearrangement links TRBV20-1 to TRBJ1-6; 8 bases are a match to TRBD1. Germline-derived CDR1 and CDR2 are DFQATT and SNEGSKA (reference sequence). The CDR3 is 15 residues long. As DNA, the CDR3 is TGCGGTGCTACCGACGGACAGGGCGTGGATTCACCCCTCCACTTT. As protein: CGATDGQGVDSPLHF.

This clonotype has just one count. V and J are TRBV9 and TRBJ2-7; 8 bases agree with TRBD2. Germline lookup yields CDR1 SGDLS and CDR2 YYNGEE. The CDR3 loop spans 18 amino acids. Trimming took 0 bases from V and 0 from J; bases not matched to a gene: 11. For the CDR3, the DNA is TGTGCCAGCAGCGTAGCCCCCCTATTAGCGGGAAACTCCTACGAGCAGTACTTC. This encodes CASSVAPLLAGNSYEQYF.

With regard to this clonotype: A much larger clone lies one base from this, so it may be a read error. The genes are TRBV7-9 and TRBJ2-7, with a tentative D call TRBD1 (6 bases). Germline loops: CDR1 SEHNR, CDR2 FQNEAQ (reference sequence). The CDR3 runs to 13 residues. This CDR3 is CASSRDNSYEQHF. DNA of the CDR3: TGTGCCAGCAGCCGGGACAACTCCTACGAGCAGCACTTC.

This clonotype was detected many times. This sequence joins TRBV7-9 and TRBJ2-7; D gene unclear. Germline CDR1 and CDR2: SEHNR and FQNEAQ (reference sequence). The CDR3 totals 12 residues. V was trimmed by 5 bases and J by 5 bases, leaving 10 bases between them. CDR3 region: CASSAIGDEQYF. The CDR3 coding sequence is TGTGCCAGCAGCGCGATCGGCGACGAGCAGTACTTC.

V and J are TRBV20-1 and TRBJ2-5; 8 bases are shared with TRBD1. There are 14 residues in the CDR3. V shed 0 bases, J shed 4 bases, and the junction held 4 bases outside the gene matches. Germline lookup yields CDR1 DFQATT and CDR2 SNEGSKA (reference sequence). The CDR3 protein is CSARDQGAGETQYF. CDR3 bases: TGCAGTGCTAGAGACCAGGGGGCTGGAGAGACCCAGTACTTC.

At least ten counts were recorded for this clonotype. The junction does not match germline at one end; this may be a read error. CDR3 nucleotide sequence: TGTGCCAGCAGTGAATTGGCGAGGAACACTGAAGCTTTCTTT. Protein: CASSELARNTEAFF. The chain employs TRBV10-3 and TRBJ1-1; no firm D call. The CDR3 covers 14 residues. The germline CDR1 and CDR2 sequences are ENHRY and SYGVKD.

This clonotype occurred once. The chain has TRBV15 and TRBJ1-2; 7 bases are shared with TRBD1. The V segment lost 1 base and the J segment 7 bases; nucleotides outside the gene matches: 3. CDR3 length equals 13 residues. CDR1 is LNHNV and CDR2 is YYDKDF in the germline V gene (reference sequence). CDR3 loop: CATSRGTGAGYTF. CDR3 sequence (DNA): TGTGCCACCAGCAGAGGCACAGGGGCTGGCTACACCTTC.

The genes are TRBV19 and TRBJ1-1; 7 positions agree with TRBD1. With V trimmed by 5 bases and J by 0 bases, 9 bases remained unmatched. The CDR3 covers 16 residues. Germline loops: CDR1 LNHDA, CDR2 SQIVND (reference sequence). The CDR3 spells CASSDRVAVMNTEAFF. In DNA, the CDR3 is TGTGCCAGTAGTGACAGGGTTGCGGTTATGAACACTGAAGCTTTCTTT.

With regard to this clonotype: The junction departs from the called germline gene at one end, perhaps through a read error. This rearrangement joins TRBV7-9 to TRBJ1-1; maybe TRBD1 (5 bases). This CDR3 is built from 16 residues. The V gene's germline CDR1 is SEHNR and CDR2 FQNEAQ (reference sequence). The CDR3 coding sequence is TGTGCCAGCTGCTTCCATCCGGACAAGGGGCTCACTGAAGCTTTCTTT. This sequence encodes CASCFHPDKGLTEAFF. Drawing the rest from reference TRBV7-9 and TRBJ1-1, the complete variable domain is DTGVSQNPRHKITKRGQNVTFRCDPISEHNRLYWYRQTLGQGPEFLTYFQNEAQLEKSRLLSDRFSAERPKGSFSTLEIQRTEQGDSAMYLCASCFHPDKGLTEAFFGQGTRLTVV.

This clonotype has a handful of counts. V is TRBV7-9 and J is TRBJ2-2, with no clear D. Germline V gene data show CDR1 as SEHNR and CDR2 as FQNEAQ (reference sequence). The CDR3 consists of 13 residues. Trimming took 5 bases from V and 7 from J, leaving 11 bases between them. CDR3 coding DNA: TGTGCCAGCAGCCCACAGACGGTCGGGGAGCTGTTTTTT. It translates to CASSPQTVGELFF.

The rearrangement uses TRBV7-9 and TRBJ2-2; D ambiguous. CDR3 length: 14 amino acids. Germline V CDR1 and CDR2: SEHNR, FQNEAQ (reference sequence). The V and J ends lost 4 bases and 7 bases respectively, with 13 bases between them. The CDR3 protein is CASSSQLEIGELFF. Here the CDR3 DNA reads TGTGCCAGCAGCTCTCAGCTGGAAATCGGGGAGCTGTTTTTT.

On this clonotype: The conserved phenylalanine or tryptophan normally closing the CDR3 is absent here, so this likely arose from a read error. Because the CDR3's place on the DNA is in doubt, the DNA is left out and the CDR3 is given as listed by TCRdb. The V call is TRBV29-1, the J call TRBJ2-7; TRBD1 was called by the table and not checked on the DNA. A total of 10 residues make up the CDR3, ends included. Germline V gene lookup returns CDR1 SQVTM and CDR2 ANQGSEA. CDR3 residues: CSVSLTGGCL.

This clonotype occurred many times. V is TRBV7-9 and J is TRBJ2-7; D not certain. CDR1 is SEHNR and CDR2 is FQNEAQ in the germline V gene (reference sequence). Trimming cost V 3 bases and J 4 bases, with 7 bases left between them. The CDR3 consists of 12 residues. The CDR3 sequence: CASSLSPYEQYF. In DNA, the CDR3 is TGTGCCAGCAGCTTGAGTCCATACGAGCAGTACTTC. The full variable domain, in which reference TRBV7-9 and TRBJ2-7 provide the parts outside the CDR3, is DTGVSQNPRHKITKRGQNVTFRCDPISEHNRLYWYRQTLGQGPEFLTYFQNEAQLEKSRLLSDRFSAERPKGSFSTLEIQRTEQGDSAMYLCASSLSPYEQYFGPGTRLTVT.

This clonotype was seen a handful of times. CDR3 coding DNA: TGTGCCAGCAGCTTAGCCGGGGGGAGGTCAGAGACCCAGTACTTC. This translates into CASSLAGGRSETQYF. The rearrangement links TRBV11-2 to TRBJ2-5; TRBD2 agrees at 7 bases. The CDR3 is 15 residues long. Germline assignment: CDR1 SGHAT and CDR2 FQNNGV. Trimming cost V 1 base and J 4 bases; bases outside gene matches: 6.